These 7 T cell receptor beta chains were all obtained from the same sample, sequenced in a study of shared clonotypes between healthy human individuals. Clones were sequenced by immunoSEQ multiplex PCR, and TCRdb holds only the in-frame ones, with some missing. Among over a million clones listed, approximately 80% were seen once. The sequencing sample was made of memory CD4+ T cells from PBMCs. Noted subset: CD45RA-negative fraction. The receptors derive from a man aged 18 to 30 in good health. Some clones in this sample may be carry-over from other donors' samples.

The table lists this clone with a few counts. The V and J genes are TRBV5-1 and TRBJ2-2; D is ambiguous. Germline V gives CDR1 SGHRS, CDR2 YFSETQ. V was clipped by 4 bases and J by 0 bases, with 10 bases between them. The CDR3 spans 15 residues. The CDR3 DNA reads TGCGCCAGCAGCCCGATTGGTCCGAACACCGGGGAGCTGTTTTTT. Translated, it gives CASSPIGPNTGELFF.

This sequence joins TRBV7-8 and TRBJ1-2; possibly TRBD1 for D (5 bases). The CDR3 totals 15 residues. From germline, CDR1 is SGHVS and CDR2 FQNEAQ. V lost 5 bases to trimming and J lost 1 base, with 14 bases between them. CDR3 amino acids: CASSPSTAFNYGYTF. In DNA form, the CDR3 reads TGTGCCAGCAGCCCCTCGACAGCATTTAACTATGGCTACACCTTC.

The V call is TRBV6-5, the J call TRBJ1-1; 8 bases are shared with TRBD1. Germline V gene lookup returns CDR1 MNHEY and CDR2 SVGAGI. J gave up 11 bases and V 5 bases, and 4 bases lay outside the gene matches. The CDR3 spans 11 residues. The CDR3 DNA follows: TGTGCCAGCAGTGGACAGGGATCGGCTTTCTTT. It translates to CASSGQGSAFF.

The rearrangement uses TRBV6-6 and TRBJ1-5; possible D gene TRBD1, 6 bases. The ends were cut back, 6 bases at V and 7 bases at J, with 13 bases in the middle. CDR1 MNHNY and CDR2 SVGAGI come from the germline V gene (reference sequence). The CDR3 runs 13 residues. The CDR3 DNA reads TGTGCCAGCAGGACGAACAGGGACCAGCCCCAGCATTTT. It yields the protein CASRTNRDQPQHF.

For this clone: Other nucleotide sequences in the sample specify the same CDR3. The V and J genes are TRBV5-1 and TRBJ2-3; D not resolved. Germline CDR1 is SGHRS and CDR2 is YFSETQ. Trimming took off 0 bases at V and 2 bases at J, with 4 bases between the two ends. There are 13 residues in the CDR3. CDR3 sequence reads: CASSLDSTDTQYF. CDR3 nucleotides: TGCGCCAGCAGCTTGGATTCCACAGATACGCAGTATTTT.

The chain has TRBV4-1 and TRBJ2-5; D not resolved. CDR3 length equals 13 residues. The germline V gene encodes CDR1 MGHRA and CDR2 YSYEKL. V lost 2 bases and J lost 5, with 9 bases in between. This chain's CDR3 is CASSQTVTETQYF. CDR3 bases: TGCGCCAGCAGCCAAACAGTTACGGAGACCCAGTACTTC.

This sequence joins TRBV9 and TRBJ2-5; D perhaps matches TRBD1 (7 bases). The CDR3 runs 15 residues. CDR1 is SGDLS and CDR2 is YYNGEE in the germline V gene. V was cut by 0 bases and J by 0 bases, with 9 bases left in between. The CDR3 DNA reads TGTGCCAGCAGCGTAGGCGGGACAGACCAAGAGACCCAGTACTTC. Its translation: CASSVGGTDQETQYF. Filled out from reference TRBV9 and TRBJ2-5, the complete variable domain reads DSGVTQTPKHLITATGQRVTLRCSPRSGDLSVYWYQQSLDQGLQFLIQYYNGEERAKGNILERFSAQQFPDLHSELNLSSLELGDSALYFCASSVGGTDQETQYFGPGTRLLVL.